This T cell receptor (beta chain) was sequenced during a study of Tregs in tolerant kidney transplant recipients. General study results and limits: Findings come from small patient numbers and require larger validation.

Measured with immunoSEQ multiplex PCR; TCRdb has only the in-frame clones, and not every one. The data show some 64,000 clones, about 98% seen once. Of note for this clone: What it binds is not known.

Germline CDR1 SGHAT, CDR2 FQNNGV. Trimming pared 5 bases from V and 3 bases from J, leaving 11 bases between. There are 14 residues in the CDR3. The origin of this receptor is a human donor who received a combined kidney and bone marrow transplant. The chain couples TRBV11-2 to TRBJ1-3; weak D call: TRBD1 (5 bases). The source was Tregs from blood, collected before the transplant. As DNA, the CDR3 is TGTGCCAGCAGCCCGACGGGACTTGGAAACACCATATATTTT. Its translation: CASSPTGLGNTIYF.